The 30 T cell receptor beta chains below were found in one sample sequenced in a study of siplizumab effects on memory and regulatory T cells. The table came from immunoSEQ multiplex PCR; TCRdb's copy has only in-frame clones and leaves some out. The sample lists about 64,000 clones, 95% to 98% occurring once. Sequenced sample: naive CD8+ T cells sorted from blood. The receptor source for this set is a human donor in good health.

The chain employs TRBV28 and TRBJ2-7; 7 bases align to TRBD2. V lost 6 bases and J lost 5; bases outside the gene matches: 13. Germline V gene sequence: CDR1 MDHEN, CDR2 SYDVKM. There are 15 residues in the CDR3. The CDR3 sequence is CASSFGGGITHEQYF. The CDR3 region has the DNA TGTGCCAGCAGCTTCGGCGGGGGAATTACCCACGAGCAGTACTTC.

The chain couples TRBV9 to TRBJ1-2, with D hard to call. Looked up from germline, CDR1 is SGDLS and CDR2 is YYNGEE. The V end was cut by 1 base, the J end by 4 bases, with 8 bases between. This CDR3 has 13 residues. Here the CDR3 reads CASSVNGAYGYTF. CDR3 nucleotides: TGTGCCAGCAGCGTAAACGGTGCCTATGGCTACACCTTC.

The V gene is TRBV7-3, the J gene TRBJ2-3; D remains unclear. Germline CDR1 is SGHTA and CDR2 is FQGTGA. The CDR3 contains 15 residues. Trimming took 3 bases from V and 1 from J, leaving 11 bases between them. CDR3 nucleotides: TGTGCCAGCAGCTTCGGTCCCCTCGGCACAGATACGCAGTATTTT. Translation: CASSFGPLGTDTQYF.

The CDR3 DNA is TGCGCCACCTGGGACGGCACCCCTTCCCAGTACTTC. Its translation is CATWDGTPSQYF. The genes are TRBV10-2 and TRBJ2-5; D might be TRBD1 or TRBD2, each matching 5 bases. V shed 10 bases and J shed 9 bases, with 18 bases lying between them. The CDR3 loop spans 12 amino acids. The germline V gene has CDR1 WSHSY and CDR2 SAAADI.

This chain connects TRBV7-2 to TRBJ2-3; TRBD1 or TRBD2 may be the D gene (5 bases each). Germline CDR1 SGHTA, CDR2 FQGNSA. Between the trimmed V and J ends, which lost 5 bases and 2 bases, there was a span of 11 bases. This CDR3 has 14 residues. The CDR3 DNA reads TGTGCCAGCAGCCACTCCGGGGCCACAGATACGCAGTATTTT. This codes for CASSHSGATDTQYF. Looking up the rest from reference TRBV7-2 and TRBJ2-3 gives the full variable domain: GAGVSQSPSNKVTEKGKDVELRCDPISGHTALYWYRQSLGQGLEFLIYFQGNSAPDKSGLPSDRFSAERTGGSVSTLTIQRTQQEDSAVYLCASSHSGATDTQYFGPGTRLTVL.

The V gene is TRBV21-1, the J gene TRBJ2-5. TRBJ2-7 explains the end of the DNA better; the J call may be wrong. TRBV21-1 is assigned pseudogene status. The CDR3 has 18 amino acids. CDR3 bases: TGTGCCAGCAGCAAGGGGAAGGTCTTCTGGGTCAACCTCTACGAGCAGTACTTC. The encoded protein is CASSKGKVFWVNLYEQYF.

The chain carries TRBV30 and TRBJ2-5; no firm D call. Looked up from germline, CDR1 is GTSNPN and CDR2 is SVGIG (reference sequence). V dropped 4 bases and J dropped 0 bases, with 6 bases sitting between them. This CDR3 has 12 residues. The chain's CDR3 is CAWNPNQETQYF. The CDR3 region has the DNA TGTGCCTGGAATCCAAACCAAGAGACCCAGTACTTC.

This chain uses TRBV9 with TRBJ2-1; D call uncertain. Trimming cost V 4 bases and J 6 bases, with 8 bases left between them. Germline CDR1 reads SGDLS; CDR2 reads YYNGEE. The length of the CDR3 is 12 residues. CDR3 amino acids: CASSSWTNEQFF. In DNA, the CDR3 is TGTGCCAGCAGCAGTTGGACCAATGAGCAGTTCTTC. Variable domain in full (rest from reference TRBV9 and TRBJ2-1): DSGVTQTPKHLITATGQRVTLRCSPRSGDLSVYWYQQSLDQGLQFLIQYYNGEERAKGNILERFSAQQFPDLHSELNLSSLELGDSALYFCASSSWTNEQFFGPGTRLTVL.

J is TRBJ2-7 and V is TRBV11-1; D gene unclear. This CDR3 contains 11 residues. V gave up 5 bases and J gave up 4 bases, with 6 bases separating them. CDR1 is SGHAT and CDR2 is FQDESV in the germline V gene (reference sequence). In DNA form, the CDR3 reads TGTGCCAGCAGCACCTCTTACGAGCAGTACTTC. It codes for CASSTSYEQYF.

As for this clone: The germline gene is not matched at one end of the junction; a read error may be the cause. The CDR3 region has the DNA TGCGCCAGCAGCCAAGAGGGCAGGGAGGCCAACGAGCAGTACTTC. Translated: CASSQEGREANEQYF. The V call is TRBV5-4, the J call TRBJ2-7; possibly TRBD2 for D (6 bases). The CDR3 has 15 amino acids. CDR1 is SGHNT, CDR2 YYREEE, per germline (reference sequence).

The rearrangement links TRBV7-9 to TRBJ2-5; 7 bases are a match to TRBD1. J was trimmed by 5 bases and V by 5 bases; bases with no gene match: 8. Germline CDR1 is SEHNR and CDR2 is FQNEAQ (reference sequence). CDR3 size: 14 residues. In DNA form, the CDR3 reads TGTGCCAGCAGCCAGCGGACAGGCTTGGAGACCCAGTACTTC. It yields the protein CASSQRTGLETQYF.

CDR3 protein: CASSLQGFGADSGANVLTF. The CDR3 region has the DNA TGTGCCAGCAGCTTACAGGGTTTTGGGGCCGACTCTGGGGCCAACGTCCTGACTTTC. The chain uses TRBV7-9 and TRBJ2-6, with TRBD1 as a possible D gene (5 bases). Germline CDR1 and CDR2: SEHNR and FQNEAQ (reference sequence). This CDR3 spans 19 amino acids. Trimming removed 2 bases from V and 0 bases from J, with 17 bases in between.

J is TRBJ2-1 and V is TRBV9; TRBD2 aligns across 7 bases. Germline V lookup: CDR1 SGDLS, CDR2 YYNGEE. The CDR3 length is 14 residues. The V and J ends lost 3 bases and 5 bases, in that order; junction bases with no gene match: 5. In DNA, the CDR3 is TGTGCCAGCAGCGCCGGGGGGATCGACAATGAGCAGTTCTTC. Translation gives CASSAGGIDNEQFF.

The chain has TRBV27 and TRBJ1-2; D is perhaps TRBD1 (5 bases). There are 15 residues in the CDR3. The V end lost 4 bases, the J end lost 7 bases, and 19 bases lay between the germline ends. Germline V lookup: CDR1 MNHEY, CDR2 SMNVEV (reference sequence). CDR3 sequence reads: CASSYGTQDFGGYTF. CDR3 in DNA: TGTGCCAGCAGTTACGGGACGCAAGACTTCGGTGGCTACACCTTC.

The V and J genes are TRBV4-1 and TRBJ1-1; no definite D call. Per the germline V gene, CDR1 is MGHRA and CDR2 is YSYEKL. Trimming shortened V by 3 bases and J by 8 bases, and 13 bases separated the two germline ends. This CDR3 is 13 amino acids long. CDR3 region: CASSQIDTDEAFF. The CDR3 DNA is TGCGCCAGCAGCCAGATCGACACGGACGAAGCTTTCTTT.

The chain carries TRBV11-2 and TRBJ1-1; D remains unclear. V lost 1 base to trimming and J lost 3 bases, with 15 bases between them. CDR1 and CDR2 from the germline V gene are SGHAT and FQNNGV. The CDR3 sequence is 16 residues long. As DNA, the CDR3 is TGTGCCAGCAGCTTAGCCGAAGTCAGATACTACACTGAAGCTTTCTTT. Its translation: CASSLAEVRYYTEAFF.

V gene TRBV6-5 combines with J gene TRBJ1-1; D gene unclear. V was clipped by 5 bases and J by 7 bases, with 8 bases between them. Germline V lookup: CDR1 MNHEY, CDR2 SVGAGI. This CDR3 region has 11 residues. The CDR3 region has the DNA TGTGCCAGCAGTGGTACGTTTGAAGCTTTCTTT. Translating gives CASSGTFEAFF.

The count of this clone is one. This rearrangement joins TRBV7-2 to TRBJ2-3; D not certain. Trimming took 4 bases from V and 2 from J, leaving 10 bases between them. This CDR3 contains 14 residues. Germline loops: CDR1 SGHTA, CDR2 FQGNSA. For the CDR3, the DNA is TGTGCCAGCAGCTCTGAGCACGACACAGATACGCAGTATTTT. This codes for CASSSEHDTDTQYF.

This rearrangement joins TRBV27 to TRBJ1-2; D may be TRBD1 (6 bases). Germline-derived CDR1 and CDR2 are MNHEY and SMNVEV (reference sequence). CDR3 size: 13 residues. V lost 2 bases and J lost 4, with 8 bases in between. CDR3 sequence (DNA): TGTGCCAGCAGTTTACAGGGGTTCTATGGCTACACCTTC. Translation gives CASSLQGFYGYTF.

V usage is TRBV9 and J usage is TRBJ2-1; D uncertain. CDR1 and CDR2 (germline): SGDLS, YYNGEE. This CDR3 comprises 13 residues. Trimming stripped 4 bases from V and 8 bases from J, with 13 bases between. CDR3 DNA: TGTGCCAGCAGCCCCTACCTTACGGATGAGCAGTTCTTC. This translates into CASSPYLTDEQFF.

This chain connects TRBV6-1 to TRBJ2-1; 8 bases align to TRBD2. The V gene's germline CDR1 is MNHNS and CDR2 SASEGT. The CDR3 totals 18 residues. Germline trimming cut 1 base from V and 10 bases from J; bases unmatched to any gene: 18. This CDR3 is CASSEEQGISRGAIEQFF. The CDR3 DNA is TGTGCCAGCAGTGAAGAGCAGGGGATCTCGCGGGGGGCCATAGAGCAGTTCTTC.

V gene TRBV4-1 combines with J gene TRBJ1-2; TRBD1 is a possible D gene (6 bases). Looked up from germline, CDR1 is MGHRA and CDR2 is YSYEKL. The length of the CDR3 is 15 residues. V was clipped by 3 bases and J by 7 bases, with 18 bases between them. The CDR3 region has the DNA TGCGCCAGCAGCCAGGCACAGGGACTTATTTCTGGCTACACCTTC. Protein sequence: CASSQAQGLISGYTF.

The genes are TRBV11-3 and TRBJ2-7; perhaps D is TRBD1 or TRBD2 (5 bases each). Germline loops: CDR1 SGHNT, CDR2 YENEEA. CDR3 length: 15 residues. V lost 5 bases and J lost 0, with 14 bases in between. CDR3 loop: CASSAAGAPSYEQYF. The CDR3 DNA is TGTGCCAGCAGCGCAGCCGGGGCCCCCTCCTACGAGCAGTACTTC.

This chain uses TRBV19 with TRBJ1-1; no firm D call. Germline lookup yields CDR1 LNHDA and CDR2 SQIVND (reference sequence). This CDR3 comprises 13 residues. Trimming removed 0 bases at V and 5 bases at J, with 7 bases between. CDR3 region: CASSIESWTEAFF. Written as DNA, the CDR3 is TGTGCCAGTAGTATAGAGTCCTGGACTGAAGCTTTCTTT.

This clone was picked up one time. V and J are TRBV5-5 and TRBJ2-7; TRBD1 is a possible D gene (6 bases). This CDR3 is built from 14 residues. Trimming removed 1 base at V and 7 bases at J, with 15 bases between. In germline, CDR1 is SGHKS, CDR2 YYEKEE (reference sequence). The CDR3 sequence is CASSLSAGEGEQYF. For the CDR3, the DNA is TGTGCCAGCAGCTTGAGCGCAGGGGAAGGGGAGCAGTACTTC.

Here the CDR3 reads CASGLVRTGENPEQYF. The CDR3 region has the DNA TGTGCTAGTGGTTTGGTCAGGACAGGGGAAAATCCCGAGCAGTACTTC. This chain links TRBV12-5 with TRBJ2-7, with 9 bases aligning to TRBD1. V lost 0 bases, J lost 6 bases, and 9 bases stayed unmatched. This CDR3 spans 16 amino acids. Looked up from germline, CDR1 is LGHNT and CDR2 is FRNRAP.

The chain employs TRBV9 and TRBJ1-3; TRBD1 is a possible D gene (6 bases). Trimming took off 3 bases at V and 6 bases at J, with 16 bases between the two ends. The V gene's germline CDR1 is SGDLS and CDR2 YYNGEE. The CDR3 is 15 amino acids. Here the CDR3 DNA reads TGTGCCAGCAGCGCCCCCTCGGGGGGCGAAAACACCATATATTTT. Its translation is CASSAPSGGENTIYF. Filled out from reference TRBV9 and TRBJ1-3, the complete variable domain reads DSGVTQTPKHLITATGQRVTLRCSPRSGDLSVYWYQQSLDQGLQFLIQYYNGEERAKGNILERFSAQQFPDLHSELNLSSLELGDSALYFCASSAPSGGENTIYFGEGSWLTVV.

This rearrangement joins TRBV13 to TRBJ1-1, with 8 bases matching TRBD1. The germline CDR1 and CDR2 sequences are PRHDT and FYEKMQ (reference sequence). There are 15 residues in the CDR3. V lost 1 base to trimming and J lost 5 bases; unmatched junction nucleotides: 6. This CDR3 is CASSLAQGARTEAFF. The DNA of the CDR3 is TGTGCCAGCAGCTTAGCTCAGGGGGCGAGGACTGAAGCTTTCTTT.

This chain connects TRBV6-1 to TRBJ1-1; TRBD1 is a possible D gene (6 bases). The CDR3 extends over 15 amino acids. Germline values: CDR1 MNHNS, CDR2 SASEGT. Trimming took off 1 base at V and 0 bases at J, with 9 bases between the two ends. CDR3 loop: CASSEGGHMNTEAFF. The CDR3 DNA reads TGTGCCAGCAGTGAAGGGGGGCACATGAACACTGAAGCTTTCTTT.

This sequence joins TRBV2 and TRBJ2-5; 9 nucleotides line up with TRBD2. V lost 7 bases and J lost 2; bases outside the gene matches: 2. The CDR3 runs 13 residues. Germline V gene sequence: CDR1 SNHLY, CDR2 FYNNEI. The CDR3 sequence is CASMLAGQETQYF. The CDR3 nucleotides read TGTGCCAGCATGCTAGCGGGGCAAGAGACCCAGTACTTC.